A single sample is the source of the 28 T cell receptor beta chains below, sequenced in a study of control samples from healthy donors and cancer patients. TCRdb's table, derived via immunoSEQ multiplex PCR, lists solely in-frame clones and lacks some. In the table there are about 120,000 clones, over 90% of which are singletons. Input material: blood. These receptors came from a man younger than 45 in good health.

The chain recombines TRBV2 with TRBJ2-1; 11 nucleotides line up with TRBD2. The CDR3 has 15 amino acids. Germline CDR1 reads SNHLY; CDR2 reads FYNNEI. V shed 3 bases and J 6 bases; nucleotides not matched to a gene: 4. CDR3 sequence (DNA): TGTGCCAGCAGTGAGTGGGGGACTAGCGGCAATGAGCAGTTCTTC. As protein: CASSEWGTSGNEQFF. Complete variable domain (other parts from reference TRBV2 and TRBJ2-1): EPEVTQTPSHQVTQMGQEVILRCVPISNHLYFYWYRQILGQKVEFLVSFYNNEISEKSEIFDDQFSVERPDGSNFTLKIRSTKLEDSAMYFCASSEWGTSGNEQFFGPGTRLTVL.

A note on this clone: This sample also contains other DNA sequences that code for the same CDR3. The rearrangement joins TRBV20-1 to TRBJ2-5; D unclear. The V end lost 6 bases, the J end lost 3 bases, and 5 bases lay between the germline ends. This CDR3 is 10 amino acids long. The germline V gene encodes CDR1 DFQATT and CDR2 SNEGSKA (reference sequence). CDR3 bases: TGCAGTGCCACCGAAGAGACCCAGTACTTC. Its protein product is CSATEETQYF.

The genes are TRBV6-5 and TRBJ1-1, with D unresolved. This CDR3 is 14 amino acids long. The V gene's germline CDR1 is MNHEY and CDR2 SVGAGI. V lost 0 bases and J 2 bases, leaving 7 bases between the germline ends. CDR3 in amino acids: CASSYSSVNTEAFF. The CDR3 DNA reads TGTGCCAGCAGTTACTCGTCCGTAAACACTGAAGCTTTCTTT.

The rearrangement joins TRBV7-2 to TRBJ2-1, with 7 nucleotides matching TRBD1. The CDR3 contains 17 residues. Germline CDR1 is SGHTA and CDR2 is FQGNSA. The junction had 10 bases not matched to a gene; V was cut back by 2 bases and J by 3 bases. The DNA for the CDR3 is TGTGCCAGCAGCTTACGAGACAGGGCGGAAAACTACAATGAGCAGTTCTTC. It specifies CASSLRDRAENYNEQFF.

As regards this clone: Other DNA sequences within the sample encode an identical CDR3. The chain joins TRBV6-5 to TRBJ2-3, with 9 bases lining up with TRBD2. Germline V gene sequence: CDR1 MNHEY, CDR2 SVGAGI. The CDR3 totals 15 residues. J was trimmed by 6 bases and V by 8 bases; bases with no gene match: 12. The CDR3 loop reads CASSLGAGGRDTQYF. The CDR3 nucleotides are TGTGCCAGCTCCTTAGGTGCGGGGGGGCGGGATACGCAGTATTTT.

The chain joins TRBV6-5 to TRBJ1-4; maybe TRBD1 (5 bases). CDR1 and CDR2 from the germline V gene are MNHEY and SVGAGI. The ends were cut back, 7 bases at V and 5 bases at J, with 17 bases in the middle. The CDR3 has 15 residues. DNA of the CDR3: TGTGCCAGCAAGTTAAGTTGGGACGGCAATGAAAAACTGTTTTTT. Amino acid sequence: CASKLSWDGNEKLFF.

V is TRBV11-2 and J is TRBJ2-7; no reliable D call. V lost 1 base, J lost 0 bases, and 10 bases lay in between. Germline V lookup: CDR1 SGHAT, CDR2 FQNNGV. The CDR3 runs to 15 residues. The CDR3 DNA is TGTGCCAGCAGCTTAGGCCAGCCAAGCTCCTACGAGCAGTACTTC. Protein: CASSLGQPSSYEQYF.

The J gene is TRBJ2-1, the V gene TRBV5-6, with 9 bases aligning to TRBD2. The CDR3 consists of 15 residues. The ends lost 2 bases at V and 5 bases at J; junction bases unmatched: 5. Germline CDR1 and CDR2: SGHDT and YYEEEE. The CDR3 protein is CASSFSGGSNNEQFF. The CDR3 DNA sequence: TGTGCCAGCAGCTTTAGCGGGGGATCTAACAATGAGCAGTTCTTC.

CDR3 in DNA: TGTGCCAGTGCCAAGGGTGCGGTAAATGAAAAACTGTTTTTT. This translates into CASAKGAVNEKLFF. This chain links TRBV19 with TRBJ1-4; D not certain. The CDR3 contains 14 residues. Between the trimmed V and J ends, which lost 8 bases and 5 bases, there was a span of 15 bases. The V gene's germline CDR1 is LNHDA and CDR2 SQIVND (reference sequence).

CDR3: CASSEDRYSNQPQHF. CDR3 DNA: TGTGCCAGCAGTGAAGATAGGTATAGCAATCAGCCCCAGCATTTT. V and J are TRBV6-1 and TRBJ1-5; D gene uncertain. This CDR3 is 15 amino acids long. The V end lost 1 base, the J end lost 0 bases, and 7 bases lay between the germline ends. The V gene's germline CDR1 is MNHNS and CDR2 SASEGT.

The J gene is TRBJ1-2, the V gene TRBV11-2; no clear D. Trimming took off 5 bases at V and 2 bases at J, with 15 bases between the two ends. This CDR3 has 15 residues. Germline CDR1 reads SGHAT; CDR2 reads FQNNGV. CDR3 region: CASSPITEQNYGYTF. CDR3 coding DNA: TGTGCCAGCAGCCCTATCACGGAACAGAACTATGGCTACACCTTC.

In DNA form, the CDR3 reads TGTGCCAGCAGTTTAAGGGGGGTAAACTATGGCTACACCTTC. Translated: CASSLRGVNYGYTF. The gene calls are TRBV27 and TRBJ1-2; possible D gene TRBD1, 6 bases. This CDR3 is 14 amino acids long. V was trimmed by 2 bases and J by 2 bases, leaving 9 bases between them. Germline CDR1 and CDR2: MNHEY and SMNVEV (reference sequence).

Worth noting for this clone: The identical CDR3 is also encoded by other nucleotide sequences in the sample. The chain has TRBV19 and TRBJ1-4, with 7 positions matching TRBD1. Trimming cost V 5 bases and J 4 bases; bases outside gene matches: 7. The CDR3 contains 15 residues. Germline CDR1 and CDR2: LNHDA and SQIVND (reference sequence). The CDR3 here is CASSPRQGNNEKLFF. CDR3 bases: TGTGCCAGTAGTCCCCGACAGGGAAATAATGAAAAACTGTTTTTT.

This rearrangement joins TRBV10-2 to TRBJ1-2, with a weak D call TRBD1 (5 bases). Germline CDR1 and CDR2: WSHSY and SAAADI. Trimming shortened V by 3 bases and J by 3 bases, and 14 bases separated the two germline ends. The length of the CDR3 is 15 residues. The CDR3 loop reads CASSEPLDRYYGYTF. The CDR3 bases are TGCGCCAGCAGTGAACCCCTTGACAGATACTATGGCTACACCTTC.

The V gene is TRBV4-2, the J gene TRBJ2-1, with 12 bases lining up with TRBD2. Germline V gene lookup returns CDR1 LGHNA and CDR2 YNFKEQ. The CDR3 has 17 amino acids. Trimming removed 1 base from V and 10 bases from J; junction bases left unmatched: 11. CDR3 protein: CASSQVVPTSGGGEQFF. In DNA, the CDR3 is TGTGCCAGCAGCCAAGTAGTCCCGACTAGCGGGGGAGGCGAGCAGTTCTTC.

The chain is built from TRBV6-1 and TRBJ1-1, with D possibly TRBD1 on 5 matching bases. With 2 bases removed from V and 1 base from J, the gap between germline ends came to 14 bases. Germline CDR1 is MNHNS and CDR2 is SASEGT. CDR3 length equals 16 residues. The CDR3 sequence: CASSEMSGSPNTEAFF. The CDR3 bases are TGTGCCAGCAGTGAAATGTCAGGGAGTCCGAACACTGAAGCTTTCTTT.

J is TRBJ2-3 and V is TRBV6-6; the match to TRBD2 covers 7 bases. The CDR3 spans 11 residues. J lost 10 bases, V lost 7 bases, and 5 bases had no gene match. Germline lookup yields CDR1 MNHNY and CDR2 SVGAGI (reference sequence). As DNA, the CDR3 is TGTGCCAGCAAGGGAGGGGATGCGCAGTATTTT. It specifies CASKGGDAQYF.

CDR3 nucleotide sequence: TGTGCCAGCAGCGCTGACAGAAGGAACACTGAAGCTTTCTTT. It encodes CASSADRRNTEAFF. J is TRBJ1-1 and V is TRBV5-4, with D perhaps matching TRBD1 (5 bases). Trimming pared 4 bases from V and 1 base from J, leaving 11 bases between. Germline loops: CDR1 SGHNT, CDR2 YYREEE (reference sequence). The CDR3 covers 14 residues.

This rearrangement joins TRBV5-1 to TRBJ2-7; 9 nucleotides align to TRBD2. Germline V gives CDR1 SGHRS, CDR2 YFSETQ. This CDR3 contains 16 residues. V was clipped by 3 bases and J by 2 bases; unmatched bases: 9. The CDR3 spells CASSWGLGGGAYEQYF. The CDR3 nucleotides read TGCGCCAGCAGCTGGGGACTGGGCGGGGGGGCCTACGAGCAGTACTTC.

The chain links TRBV11-2 to TRBJ1-1, with D possibly matching TRBD1 (5 bases). Per germline, CDR1 SGHAT and CDR2 FQNNGV. There are 15 residues in the CDR3. The V gene lost 1 base and the J gene lost 4 bases, with 13 bases spanning the gap. CDR3 sequence: CASSLGRRGSTEAFF. CDR3 in DNA: TGTGCCAGCAGCTTAGGGCGGAGGGGAAGCACTGAAGCTTTCTTT. The full variable domain, in which reference TRBV11-2 and TRBJ1-1 provide the parts outside the CDR3, is EAGVAQSPRYKIIEKRQSVAFWCNPISGHATLYWYQQILGQGPKLLIQFQNNGVVDDSQLPKDRFSAERLKGVDSTLKIQPAKLEDSAVYLCASSLGRRGSTEAFFGQGTRLTVV.

This sequence joins TRBV27 and TRBJ1-3; 8 nucleotides align to TRBD1. V was clipped by 5 bases and J by 2 bases; unmatched bases: 8. The germline V gene has CDR1 MNHEY and CDR2 SMNVEV (reference sequence). CDR3 length: 16 residues. The CDR3 DNA follows: TGTGCCAGCAGTCCCGGACAGGGCCGGGCTGGAAACACCATATATTTT. Translated, it gives CASSPGQGRAGNTIYF.

The chain is built from TRBV9 and TRBJ1-6, with TRBD1 matching over 7 bases. The CDR3 is 14 residues long. Germline CDR1 SGDLS, CDR2 YYNGEE. The V and J ends lost 5 bases and 5 bases, in that order; junction bases with no gene match: 4. The CDR3 here is CASSFRGDNSPLHF. The CDR3 region has the DNA TGTGCCAGCAGTTTCAGGGGGGATAATTCACCCCTCCACTTT. The full variable domain, in which reference TRBV9 and TRBJ1-6 provide the parts outside the CDR3, is DSGVTQTPKHLITATGQRVTLRCSPRSGDLSVYWYQQSLDQGLQFLIQYYNGEERAKGNILERFSAQQFPDLHSELNLSSLELGDSALYFCASSFRGDNSPLHFGNGTRLTVT.

The chain combines TRBV11-2 with TRBJ2-1; either TRBD1 or TRBD2 may fit D (6 bases each). The CDR3 has 17 residues. Trimming took off 5 bases at V and 4 bases at J, with 21 bases between the two ends. Germline CDR1 and CDR2: SGHAT and FQNNGV. This CDR3 reads CASSPRGWGAVYNEQFF. The CDR3 bases are TGTGCCAGCAGCCCCCGTGGGTGGGGGGCCGTATACAATGAGCAGTTCTTC. The full variable domain, its missing parts supplied by reference TRBV11-2 and TRBJ2-1, is EAGVAQSPRYKIIEKRQSVAFWCNPISGHATLYWYQQILGQGPKLLIQFQNNGVVDDSQLPKDRFSAERLKGVDSTLKIQPAKLEDSAVYLCASSPRGWGAVYNEQFFGPGTRLTVL.

This chain joins TRBV7-2 and TRBJ2-3; D may be TRBD2 (7 bases). This CDR3 spans 18 amino acids. Germline lookup yields CDR1 SGHTA and CDR2 FQGNSA. V was pared by 1 base and J by 1 base, with 18 bases between. The CDR3 region has the DNA TGTGCCAGCAGCTTAGTCACGGTGGGGGGGGGCGGCACAGATACGCAGTATTTT. Its translation is CASSLVTVGGGGTDTQYF.

The chain has TRBV7-2 and TRBJ2-5; D not certain. CDR3 length: 13 amino acids. Germline V CDR1 and CDR2: SGHTA, FQGNSA. Deletions cut 3 bases from V and 2 bases from J, with 7 bases between. The CDR3 protein is CASSLARQETQYF. In DNA form, the CDR3 reads TGTGCCAGCAGCTTGGCGAGACAAGAGACCCAGTACTTC. Full variable domain (remainder filled in from reference TRBV7-2 and TRBJ2-5): GAGVSQSPSNKVTEKGKDVELRCDPISGHTALYWYRQSLGQGLEFLIYFQGNSAPDKSGLPSDRFSAERTGGSVSTLTIQRTQQEDSAVYLCASSLARQETQYFGPGTRLLVL.

The chain links TRBV2 to TRBJ2-7; D perhaps matches TRBD1 (5 bases). The CDR3 loop spans 11 amino acids. Germline CDR1 and CDR2: SNHLY and FYNNEI. The germline V and J ends were trimmed by 4 bases and 4 bases, with 5 bases remaining between them. The CDR3 bases are TGTGCCAGCAGTGCAGGGTACGAGCAGTACTTC. As protein: CASSAGYEQYF.

This clone was counted a single time. This rearrangement joins TRBV24-1 to TRBJ2-1; D not certain. This CDR3 comprises 14 residues. The germline V and J ends were trimmed by 0 bases and 9 bases, with 11 bases remaining between them. Germline assignment: CDR1 KGHDR and CDR2 SFDVKD. The DNA of the CDR3 is TGTGCCACCAGTGATTTGGATGTGATAGGTGAGCAGTTCTTC. Its translation is CATSDLDVIGEQFF.

In this sample, this clone turned up once. The same CDR3 arises from other DNA sequences in this sample as well. V usage is TRBV5-4 and J usage is TRBJ1-6, with 7 nucleotides matching TRBD1. Trimming removed 3 bases from V and 7 bases from J; junction bases left unmatched: 16. The length of the CDR3 is 18 residues. The germline V gene has CDR1 SGHNT and CDR2 YYREEE (reference sequence). For the CDR3, the DNA is TGTGCCAGCAGCTACAACATTGATGCCAGGGGGGAGAATTCACCCCTCCACTTT. Translation gives CASSYNIDARGENSPLHF.